This T cell receptor beta chain was sequenced in a study of T cell responses to AZD1222 COVID-19 vaccine. Study-level findings and limits: The donors showed a predominance of white British ancestry and of females, with possible underestimation of clonal diversity. Spike-specific TCR depth and breadth grew after two AZD1222 doses.

As to this clone: The target antigen is unknown.

V was clipped by 7 bases and J by 3 bases; unmatched bases: 8. This CDR3 has 13 amino acids. Germline V gives CDR1 SQVTM, CDR2 ANQGSEA. TCRdb keeps only in-frame clones here, not all; method: immunoSEQ multiplex PCR. This sample has 150,000 to 200,000 clones, with approximately 90% found just once. The clonotype originates from an adult who received the AZD1222 COVID-19 vaccine. This chain connects TRBV29-1 to TRBJ1-2; 7 bases line up with TRBD1. The sample in question was peripheral blood, obtained 28 days after the second AZD1222 dose. Here the CDR3 DNA reads TGCAGCGCCGATAGGGGGCTCGACTATGGCTACACCTTC. Protein sequence: CSADRGLDYGYTF. Supplemented by reference TRBV29-1 and TRBJ1-2, the full variable domain reads SAVISQKPSRDICQRGTSLTIQCQVDSQVTMMFWYRQQPGQSLTLIATANQGSEATYESGFVIDKFPISRPNLTFSTLTVSNMSPEDSSIYLCSADRGLDYGYTFGSGTRLTVV.